The TCR beta chain described here comes from a study of monozygotic twins with inflammatory bowel disease. TCRdb reprocessed the 5' RACE reads, keeping one entry per CDR3 protein, no DNA. The sample includes under 150,000 distinct CDR3 sequences. CDR3 length equals 13 residues. Germline assignment: CDR1 GTSNPN and CDR2 SVGIG (reference sequence). Turning to this clonotype: Its antigen is as yet unknown.

Study-wide findings and caveats: Compared with healthy twins, IBD patients shared fewer clonotypes with others, especially with disease activity.

The chain recombines TRBV30 with TRBJ2-1. The sequenced material came from blood. This TCR came from a human donor with ulcerative colitis or Crohn's disease, or a healthy co-twin of an affected twin (not recorded which). This chain's CDR3 is CAWSVNGRNEQFF.